The 21 T cell receptor beta chains below all came from one sample that was sequenced in a study of blood T cells in healthy people across ages. PCR was performed a second time for about 7 to 12 cycles using a sample-barcoded 5' primer and a J-beta primer mix. MiXCR, run by TCRdb on the 5' RACE reads, gives a single entry per CDR3 protein. The sample includes 1.5 million to 2 million distinct CDR3 sequences, roughly 49% seen only once; the top ten take less than 2.5%. The specimen was blood. The receptors were gathered from a woman aged 40 to 50 in good health.

The rearrangement links TRBV28 to TRBJ2-7; tentative D call: TRBD1 (5 bases). Germline loops: CDR1 MDHEN, CDR2 SYDVKM. The V and J ends lost 2 bases and 1 base respectively, with 15 bases between them. The CDR3 runs to 16 residues. This CDR3 reads CASSLVGPPRSYEQYF. CDR3 coding DNA: TGTGCCAGCAGTTTAGTGGGGCCCCCGCGGTCCTACGAGCAGTACTTC.

This clonotype was seen a handful of times. The chain uses TRBV7-2 and TRBJ2-3, with 13 bases aligning to TRBD2. This CDR3 is built from 17 residues. Per germline, CDR1 SGHTA and CDR2 FQGNSA. J gave up 4 bases and V 4 bases, and 8 bases lay outside the gene matches. CDR3 sequence: CASSSRGLAGVADTQYF. CDR3 nucleotide sequence: TGTGCCAGCAGCTCCCGCGGACTAGCGGGGGTGGCAGATACGCAGTATTTT.

This clonotype has only one observation. This chain joins TRBV10-3 and TRBJ2-2; D could derive from TRBD1 or TRBD2 (6 bases each). Germline-derived CDR1 and CDR2 are ENHRY and SYGVKD. The CDR3 loop spans 15 amino acids. With 6 bases removed from V and 4 bases from J, the gap between germline ends came to 15 bases. This CDR3 is CAIRESKGGTGELFF. CDR3 bases: TGTGCCATCAGAGAATCAAAGGGGGGCACCGGGGAGCTGTTTTTT.

Many counts were recorded for this clonotype. The chain joins TRBV28 to TRBJ1-2; D not certain. The V gene's germline CDR1 is MDHEN and CDR2 SYDVKM. CDR3 size: 11 residues. Trimming took off 4 bases at V and 6 bases at J, with 6 bases between the two ends. The CDR3 loop is CASSYRDGYTF. CDR3 coding DNA: TGTGCCAGCAGTTACCGGGATGGCTACACCTTC.

This clonotype showed up just once. V is TRBV7-9 and J is TRBJ1-2, with D perhaps matching TRBD1 (5 bases). CDR1 SEHNR and CDR2 FQNEAQ come from the germline V gene (reference sequence). The CDR3 spans 14 residues. V lost 5 bases, J lost 5 bases, and 15 bases lay in between. In DNA form, the CDR3 reads TGTGCCAGCAGCAAACGACAGTCGACATATGGCTACACCTTC. This gives the protein CASSKRQSTYGYTF. The full variable domain, in which reference TRBV7-9 and TRBJ1-2 provide the parts outside the CDR3, is DTGVSQNPRHKITKRGQNVTFRCDPISEHNRLYWYRQTLGQGPEFLTYFQNEAQLEKSRLLSDRFSAERPKGSFSTLEIQRTEQGDSAMYLCASSKRQSTYGYTFGSGTRLTVV.

The chain uses TRBV20-1 and TRBJ2-3, with no clear D. Germline CDR1 reads DFQATT; CDR2 reads SNEGSKA (reference sequence). This CDR3 spans 13 amino acids. The V and J ends lost 3 bases and 7 bases respectively, with 14 bases between them. Here the CDR3 DNA reads TGCAGTGCTAGTAAGCAGGAGTCACATACGCAGTATTTT. Its protein is CSASKQESHTQYF.

This clonotype was recorded a few times. CDR3 amino acids: CASSVTGTSGGPTQETQYF. Here the CDR3 DNA reads TGTGCCAGCAGCGTGACCGGGACTAGCGGGGGACCCACCCAAGAGACCCAGTACTTC. The chain joins TRBV9 to TRBJ2-5; TRBD2 agrees at 14 bases. The CDR3 has 19 residues. Germline V gene sequence: CDR1 SGDLS, CDR2 YYNGEE. The J segment lost 1 base and the V segment lost 2 bases, leaving 10 bases of the junction unmatched.

This CDR3 is CASSQDVNSNQPQHF. The CDR3 coding sequence is TGCGCCAGCAGCCAAGATGTGAATAGCAATCAGCCCCAGCATTTT. The genes are TRBV4-3 and TRBJ1-5, with D unclear. This CDR3 spans 15 amino acids. The V and J ends lost 0 bases and 0 bases respectively, with 6 bases between them. Germline loops: CDR1 LGHNA, CDR2 YSLEER.

This clonotype was recorded a few times. The V gene is TRBV9, the J gene TRBJ2-5; D is possibly TRBD2 (5 bases). Germline-derived CDR1 and CDR2 are SGDLS and YYNGEE. This CDR3 has 17 amino acids. V gave up 4 bases and J gave up 1 base, with 20 bases separating them. CDR3 region: CASSPRGHPRLQETQYF. Here the CDR3 DNA reads TGTGCCAGCAGCCCCCGAGGGCATCCAAGACTCCAAGAGACCCAGTACTTC.

J is TRBJ1-2 and V is TRBV7-2; D unresolved. This CDR3 has 15 amino acids. Per germline, CDR1 SGHTA and CDR2 FQGNSA. V was cut by 3 bases and J by 0 bases, with 11 bases left in between. CDR3 protein: CASSFLEGSNYGYTF. The CDR3 DNA sequence: TGTGCCAGCAGCTTTCTCGAGGGTTCTAACTATGGCTACACCTTC.

Here the CDR3 reads CATKPGTPNRREQYF. The CDR3 DNA follows: TGTGCCACCAAACCCGGGACTCCCAACCGGCGGGAGCAGTACTTC. The chain uses TRBV5-4 and TRBJ2-7, with D possibly being TRBD2 (6 bases). V lost 9 bases and J 7 bases, leaving 26 bases between the germline ends. There are 15 residues in the CDR3. CDR1 SGHNT and CDR2 YYREEE come from the germline V gene (reference sequence).

The V call is TRBV4-3, the J call TRBJ2-5; either TRBD1 or TRBD2 may supply D (6 bases each). The CDR3 contains 16 residues. The V end lost 0 bases, the J end lost 4 bases, and 15 bases lay between the germline ends. Germline CDR1 and CDR2: LGHNA and YSLEER. CDR3 DNA: TGCGCCAGCAGCCAAGATGACGGGGGCCCCGTAGAGACCCAGTACTTC. Its translation: CASSQDDGGPVETQYF.

The V call is TRBV7-2, the J call TRBJ1-2; 8 bases line up with TRBD1. The CDR3 spans 15 residues. Trimming removed 4 bases from V and 8 bases from J; junction bases left unmatched: 12. CDR1 is SGHTA and CDR2 is FQGNSA in the germline V gene. The CDR3 sequence: CASSSGGQGAGGYTF. The CDR3 DNA reads TGTGCCAGCAGCTCCGGTGGGCAGGGGGCGGGGGGCTACACCTTC. The full variable domain, with the rest looked up from reference TRBV7-2 and TRBJ1-2, is GAGVSQSPSNKVTEKGKDVELRCDPISGHTALYWYRQSLGQGLEFLIYFQGNSAPDKSGLPSDRFSAERTGGSVSTLTIQRTQQEDSAVYLCASSSGGQGAGGYTFGSGTRLTVV.

The chain joins TRBV10-3 to TRBJ1-2; no clear D gene. The CDR3 is 13 amino acids. The germline gives CDR1 ENHRY, CDR2 SYGVKD. V gave up 2 bases and J gave up 5 bases, with 9 bases separating them. For the CDR3, the DNA is TGTGCCATCAGTGAGGAACAGATGTATGGCTACACCTTC. Translated: CAISEEQMYGYTF.

The chain is built from TRBV5-1 and TRBJ2-7; D is possibly TRBD1 (6 bases). The J call could be wrong; TRBJ2-1 is a better fit for the DNA end. This CDR3 is built from 15 residues. Germline-derived CDR1 and CDR2 are SGHRS and YFSETQ. The CDR3, as DNA: TGCGCCAGCAGCAACCGGGACACGATCTCCTACGAGCAGTTCTTC. Protein sequence: CASSNRDTISYEQFF.

The chain is built from TRBV28 and TRBJ2-2; no firm D call. V dropped 3 bases and J dropped 5 bases, with 10 bases sitting between them. The CDR3 extends over 14 amino acids. Germline CDR1 MDHEN, CDR2 SYDVKM. The chain's CDR3 is CASSFQVRTGELFF. CDR3 coding DNA: TGTGCCAGCAGTTTTCAGGTTCGGACCGGGGAGCTGTTTTTT.

The chain carries TRBV5-6 and TRBJ2-1; TRBD2 might be the D (6 bases). Germline lookup yields CDR1 SGHDT and CDR2 YYEEEE. The V end lost 1 base, the J end lost 3 bases, and 11 bases lay between the germline ends. The CDR3 loop spans 15 amino acids. CDR3 sequence: CASSLWRGFYNEQFF. The CDR3 DNA sequence: TGTGCCAGCAGCTTGTGGCGGGGTTTCTACAATGAGCAGTTCTTC.

The DNA for the CDR3 is TGCGCCAGCAGCGTCACACCTGCTCAAGCCCAAGAGACCCAGTACTTC. This codes for CASSVTPAQAQETQYF. This chain connects TRBV5-1 to TRBJ2-5; no firm D call. The V end was cut by 4 bases, the J end by 1 base, with 17 bases between. CDR3 length: 16 residues. CDR1 and CDR2 (germline): SGHRS, YFSETQ. Using reference TRBV5-1 and TRBJ2-5 for the parts outside the CDR3, the full variable domain is KAGVTQTPRYLIKTRGQQVTLSCSPISGHRSVSWYQQTPGQGLQFLFEYFSETQRNKGNFPGRFSGRQFSNSRSEMNVSTLELGDSALYLCASSVTPAQAQETQYFGPGTRLLVL.

This chain links TRBV12-3 or TRBV12-4 with TRBJ2-1; D may match TRBD1 or TRBD2 (5 bases each). Trimming removed 6 bases from V and 5 bases from J, with 14 bases in between. The CDR3 consists of 14 residues. This CDR3 is CASSHTGTDNEQFF. In DNA form, the CDR3 reads TGTGCCAGCAGCCATACCGGGACCGACAATGAGCAGTTCTTC.

A few counts support this clonotype. This chain connects TRBV2 to TRBJ2-7; D unresolved. The DNA end favors TRBJ2-5, so the J call may be wrong. CDR1 SNHLY and CDR2 FYNNEI come from the germline V gene. CDR3 length: 10 residues. CDR3 DNA sequence: TGTGCCAGCACATCCGAGACCCAGTACTTC. Encoded protein: CASTSETQYF.

The chain recombines TRBV6-1 with TRBJ2-3, with TRBD2 matching 8 bases. Losses at the gene ends were 8 bases for V and 2 bases for J; bases not matched to a gene: 9. The CDR3 consists of 15 residues. Germline lookup yields CDR1 MNHNS and CDR2 SASEGT. CDR3 amino acids: CASAGGALYTDTQYF. The CDR3 DNA follows: TGTGCCAGCGCCGGGGGGGCCCTTTACACAGATACGCAGTATTTT.